This passage covers 5 T cell receptor beta chains from one sample sequenced in a study of cytomegalovirus exposure and HLA in healthy donors. PCR used 60 Vbeta primers and 13 Jbeta primers. The table came from immunoSEQ multiplex PCR; TCRdb's copy has only in-frame clones and leaves some out. The repertoire holds under 300,000 clones, approximately 85% seen once, with roughly 2% in the top ten. The sample comprised PBMCs. Receptor source: a woman aged 40 to 55 in good health and CMV-seropositive.

This chain uses TRBV19 with TRBJ1-2; TRBD1 aligns across 9 bases. This CDR3 is 17 amino acids long. Germline V gene sequence: CDR1 LNHDA, CDR2 SQIVND (reference sequence). Trimming took 6 bases from V and 8 from J; bases not matched to a gene: 19. The CDR3 bases are TGTGCCAGTAGCCCCGGGACAGGGTTATCTCCCCTCGTGGGCTACACCTTC. Amino acids: CASSPGTGLSPLVGYTF.

The genes are TRBV7-2 and TRBJ2-4; 7 bases are shared with TRBD2. This CDR3 region has 15 residues. Germline loops: CDR1 SGHTA, CDR2 FQGNSA. Trimming took 5 bases from V and 2 from J; bases not matched to a gene: 6. CDR3 sequence reads: CASSELTSPKNIQYF. CDR3 bases: TGTGCCAGCAGCGAATTGACTAGCCCCAAAAACATTCAGTACTTC.

This clone has only a few counts. This chain links TRBV2 with TRBJ2-4; D not certain. Trimming removed 6 bases from V and 0 bases from J, with 12 bases in between. Germline V gene lookup returns CDR1 SNHLY and CDR2 FYNNEI. CDR3 length equals 15 residues. In nucleotides, the CDR3 is TGTGCCAGCAGGAAGGAGAATATAGCCAAAAACATTCAGTACTTC. Protein sequence: CASRKENIAKNIQYF.

This clone was seen just once. This rearrangement joins TRBV7-3 to TRBJ2-1, with 10 bases matching TRBD2. V shed 2 bases, J shed 7 bases, and the junction held 20 bases outside the gene matches. This CDR3 is built from 20 residues. Germline lookup yields CDR1 SGHTA and CDR2 FQGTGA. The CDR3 here is CASSLDSHIRLAGNSNEQFF. CDR3 nucleotides: TGTGCCAGCAGCTTAGACAGCCACATTCGACTAGCGGGCAATAGTAATGAGCAGTTCTTC.

This sequence joins TRBV7-9 and TRBJ1-1; the match to TRBD1 covers 9 bases. Germline CDR1 reads SEHNR; CDR2 reads FQNEAQ (reference sequence). V was pared by 6 bases and J by 4 bases, with 9 bases of the junction left unmatched. The CDR3 has 15 residues. CDR3 sequence reads: CASRYTGGGGTEAFF. The CDR3 nucleotides read TGTGCCAGCAGGTATACAGGGGGCGGGGGCACTGAAGCTTTCTTT.